This record concerns one T cell receptor beta chain sequence. Its antigen is still unknown. The sample originates from a study of T cell responses to AZD1222 COVID-19 vaccine. Timing groups of about 4 and about 12 weeks for second doses were pooled. The V gene lost 4 bases and the J gene lost 0 bases, with 7 bases spanning the gap. CDR1 and CDR2 from the germline V gene are MNHEY and SVGAGI. The CDR3 loop spans 15 amino acids. Method: immunoSEQ multiplex PCR; TCRdb's copy keeps in-frame clones and lacks some. The table has roughly 100,000 clones, around nine tenths seen once. Whole-study findings and limits: Donors skewed white British and female; clonal diversity was possibly underestimated. Baseline seropositivity occurred in only six AZD1222 recipients. CD4 TCRs associated with vaccination spanned spike, dominating at 160-218 and 743-854.

The TCR comes from an adult who received the AZD1222 COVID-19 vaccine. Material: peripheral blood, obtained 28 days after the second AZD1222 dose. This sequence joins TRBV6-5 and TRBJ1-6; no clear D gene. The DNA for the CDR3 is TGTGCCAGCAGTTCGGGGAGCTCCTATAATTCACCCCTCCACTTT. Residues: CASSSGSSYNSPLHF.